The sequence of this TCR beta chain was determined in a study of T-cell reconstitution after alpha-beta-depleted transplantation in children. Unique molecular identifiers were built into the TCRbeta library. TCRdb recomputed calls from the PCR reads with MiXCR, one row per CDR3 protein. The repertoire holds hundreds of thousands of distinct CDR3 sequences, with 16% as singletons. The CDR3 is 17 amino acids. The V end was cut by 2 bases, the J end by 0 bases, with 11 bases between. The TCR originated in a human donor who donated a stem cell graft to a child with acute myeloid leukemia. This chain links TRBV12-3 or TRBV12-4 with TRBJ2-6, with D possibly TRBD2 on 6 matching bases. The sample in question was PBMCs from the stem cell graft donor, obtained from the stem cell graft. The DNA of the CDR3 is TGTGCCAGCAGTTTACGGACTAAACTCTCTGGGGCCAACGTCCTGACTTTC. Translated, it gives CASSLRTKLSGANVLTF.